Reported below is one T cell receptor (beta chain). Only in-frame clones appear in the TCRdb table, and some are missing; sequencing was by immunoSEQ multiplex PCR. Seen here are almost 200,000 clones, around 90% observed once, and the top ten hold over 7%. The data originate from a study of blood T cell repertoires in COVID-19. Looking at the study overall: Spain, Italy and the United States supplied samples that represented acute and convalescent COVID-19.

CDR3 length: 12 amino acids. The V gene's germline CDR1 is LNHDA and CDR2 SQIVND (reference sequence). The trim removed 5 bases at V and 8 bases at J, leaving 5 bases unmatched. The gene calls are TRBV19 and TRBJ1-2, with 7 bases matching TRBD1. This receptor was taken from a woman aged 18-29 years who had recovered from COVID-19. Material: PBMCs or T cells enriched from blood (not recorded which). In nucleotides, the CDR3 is TGTGCCAGTAGTCCGACAGGGCACGGCTACACCTTC. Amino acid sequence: CASSPTGHGYTF.